The rows below give T cell receptor beta chains drawn from one sample of a study of blood T cell repertoires in COVID-19. This table comes from immunoSEQ multiplex PCR, and its TCRdb copy is limited to in-frame clones, with some not included. The data contain 280,000 or so clones, about 90% of them singletons. The material sequenced was PBMCs or T cells enriched from blood (not recorded which). These receptors came from a woman between 18 and 29 years old with acute COVID-19. Both conserved end residues are part of each CDR3. A D gene is named only where the DNA matches it firmly. Size values are once, few and many counts, or a class for expanded clones, and some rows have none.

>-|TRBV5-1|TRBJ1-1|-
TGCGCCAGCAGCTTTAGTCAGAACACTGAAGCTTTCTTT
CASSFSQNTEAFF
>-|TRBV28|TRBJ2-7|TRBD1
TGTGCCAGCAGTTTAGCCGGGACAGCCTACGAGCAGTACTTC
CASSLAGTAYEQYF
>once|TRBV3-1/TRBV3-2|TRBJ2-7|TRBD2
TGTGCCAGCAGCCAGAATAGCGGGAGCGTTGAGCAGTACTTC
CASSQNSGSVEQYF
>-|TRBV15|TRBJ2-7|-
TGTGCCACCAGCGAACTAACCCCGGAGGGTTACGAGCAGTACTTC
CATSELTPEGYEQYF
>-|TRBV28|TRBJ2-1|TRBD2
TGTGCCAGCAGTTTAACCGGAGCTACTAGCGGGTATCAGCAGTTCTTC
CASSLTGATSGYQQFF
>-|TRBV23-1|TRBJ2-7|-
TGCGCCAGCAGTCAATTGGAGGGGCTAGGTTCCTACGAGCAGTACTTC
CASSQLEGLGSYEQYF
>-|TRBV27|TRBJ2-7|-
TGTGCCAGCAGTTTATTCGCGCGGGACTACGAGCAGTACTTC
CASSLFARDYEQYF
>-|TRBV5-1|TRBJ2-7|TRBD1
TGCGCCAGCAGCAGGGACAGCTACGAGCAGTACTTC
CASSRDSYEQYF
>-|TRBV7-9|TRBJ2-5|-
TGTGCCAGCACCATCAGGGTCGGGCTGGGAGAGACCCAGTACTTC
CASTIRVGLGETQYF
>-|TRBV19|TRBJ1-2|-
TGTGCCAGTAGTAACCCCCCAGGGTCTTATGGCTACACCTTC
CASSNPPGSYGYTF
>-|TRBV19|TRBJ1-5|-
TGTGCCAGTGGGGGGGCGCCGGGGCAGGGCCTCTATAGCAATCAGCCCCAGCATTTT
CASGGAPGQGLYSNQPQHF
>-|TRBV4-2|TRBJ1-4|-
TGTGCCAGCAGCCAAGAGCCGGGACAACAAGAAAAACTGTTTTTT
CASSQEPGQQEKLFF
>-|TRBV27|TRBJ1-5|-
TGTGCCAGCAGTTTATCGCAGGGTTTGGCGCCCCAGCATTTT
CASSLSQGLAPQHF
>-|TRBV18|TRBJ1-2|-
TGTGCCAGCTCATTTGACAGTGTGACCTATGGCTACACCTTC
CASSFDSVTYGYTF
>-|TRBV7-2|TRBJ1-2|-
TGTGCCAGCAGCTTAGACGGAGTCTTATCAGGGGGCTACACCTTC
CASSLDGVLSGGYTF
>once|TRBV9|TRBJ2-3|-
TGTGCCAGCGGTGCGGGAAGCACAGATACGCAGTATTTT
CASGAGSTDTQYF
>-|TRBV28|TRBJ1-4|TRBD1
TGTGCCAGCACCTCGGAGGGGGCGGGAGAAAAACTGTTTTTT
CASTSEGAGEKLFF
>-|TRBV6-2/TRBV6-3|TRBJ2-7|-
TGTGCCAGCAGCCCACAGGGAGAGGGGAGATCCTACGAGCAGTACTTC
CASSPQGEGRSYEQYF
>-|TRBV9|TRBJ2-2|-
TGTGCCAGCAGCGTCGACAGCACCGGGGAGCTGTTTTTT
CASSVDSTGELFF
>-|TRBV29-1|TRBJ2-3|TRBD2
TGCAGCTCCGGGACTAGCGGGAGGAATGTAGATACGCAGTATTTT
CSSGTSGRNVDTQYF
>-|TRBV27|TRBJ1-5|TRBD1
TGTGCCAGCAGTTTGGACAGGGCAAGACAGCCCCAGCATTTT
CASSLDRARQPQHF
>-|TRBV4-3|TRBJ1-6|-
TGCGCCAGCAGCCAAGGGACAGCAGTTTATTCACCCCTCCACTTT
CASSQGTAVYSPLHF
>-|TRBV27|TRBJ2-1|TRBD2
TGTGCCAGCAGGGCCGGGACTAGCGGTTACAATGAGCAGTTCTTC
CASRAGTSGYNEQFF
>-|TRBV29-1|TRBJ2-2|TRBD2
TGCAGCGTTGGACTAGCGGGTCTCACCGGGGAGCTGTTTTTT
CSVGLAGLTGELFF
>-|TRBV5-1|TRBJ2-2|-
TGCGCCAGCAGCCCACAACTTCAACAGAGTACCGGGGAGCTGTTTTTT
CASSPQLQQSTGELFF
>-|TRBV5-1|TRBJ1-2|TRBD1
TGCGCCAGCAGCCTACAGACAGGGGGGAATGGCTACACCTTC
CASSLQTGGNGYTF
>-|TRBV6-1|TRBJ2-7|-
TGTGCCAGCAGTGAAGACCAGGCTACCTACGAGCAGTACTTC
CASSEDQATYEQYF
>-|TRBV7-9|TRBJ2-2|TRBD2
TGTGCCAGCAGCGTCGAGGAGATAGCGGGAGGGGTAATGATCGGGGAGCTGTTTTTT
CASSVEEIAGGVMIGELFF
>-|TRBV4-1|TRBJ1-1|-
TGCGCCAGCAGCCAAGCCCCGGACAGTTTCGAAACTGAAGCTTTCTTT
CASSQAPDSFETEAFF
>-|TRBV7-9|TRBJ2-7|-
TGTGCCAGCAGCTCCACGATACAGGGGGAGGGACACGAGCAGTACTTC
CASSSTIQGEGHEQYF
>-|TRBV4-1|TRBJ2-3|-
TGCGCCAGCAGCCAAGTTGCGCGGGTTATCACAGATACGCAGTATTTT
CASSQVARVITDTQYF
>-|TRBV7-3|TRBJ1-6|-
TGTGCCAGCAGCGCCGGCTATAATTCACCCCTCCACTTT
CASSAGYNSPLHF
>-|TRBV6-5|TRBJ1-5|-
TGTGCCAGCAGTTACTCGAGCGTCCTCAATCAGCCCCAGCATTTT
CASSYSSVLNQPQHF
>-|TRBV3-1/TRBV3-2|TRBJ2-2|-
TGTGCCAGCAGCCAAGGACAGAACTCCAACACCGGGGAGCTGTTTTTT
CASSQGQNSNTGELFF
>-|TRBV6-5|TRBJ2-1|TRBD2
TGTGCCAGCAAGGGACTAGCGGAAAACAATGAGCAGTTCTTC
CASKGLAENNEQFF
>once|TRBV18|TRBJ1-1|-
TGTGCCAGCTCACAGCAATTGAACACTGAAGCTTTCTTT
CASSQQLNTEAFF
>-|TRBV9|TRBJ2-3|TRBD2
TGTGCCAGCAGCGTAGGACTAGCCGGCACAGATACGCAGTATTTT
CASSVGLAGTDTQYF
>-|TRBV5-1|TRBJ2-1|TRBD1
TGCGCCAGCAGCTTGGGGACAGGGGGATACAATGAGCAGTTCTTC
CASSLGTGGYNEQFF
>-|TRBV7-6|TRBJ2-2|TRBD2
TGTGCCAGCAGCCCGTACACGCCGGGACTAGCGGTCACCGGGGAGCTGTTTTTT
CASSPYTPGLAVTGELFF
>-|TRBV9|TRBJ2-1|-
TGTGCCAGCAGCCGAGATCGGAGCTCCTACAATGAGCAGTTCTTC
CASSRDRSSYNEQFF
>-|TRBV19|TRBJ2-1|TRBD2
TGTGCCAGCCGACTAGCGGGGAGGGATGAGCAGTTCTTC
CASRLAGRDEQFF
>-|TRBV3-1/TRBV3-2|TRBJ1-6|-
TGTGCCAGCAGCCCCCGACAGTCTAACTATAATTCACCCCTCCACTTT
CASSPRQSNYNSPLHF
>-|TRBV5-1|TRBJ1-1|TRBD1
TGCGCCAGCAGCTTGACAGGGGCTCGCACTGAAGCTTTCTTT
CASSLTGARTEAFF
>-|TRBV7-3|TRBJ2-7|-
TGTGCCAGCAGCTTAATGGAGGGGTCGGCCTACGAGCAGTACTTC
CASSLMEGSAYEQYF
>-|TRBV5-5|TRBJ2-7|TRBD1
TGTGCCAGCAGACCCGGGACAGAGTCCTACTACGAGCAGTACTTC
CASRPGTESYYEQYF
>-|TRBV12-3/TRBV12-4|TRBJ2-2|-
TGTGCCAGCAGTTTGGGGGGCGGGGAGCTGTTTTTT
CASSLGGGELFF